This T cell receptor (beta chain) was identified in a study of radiotherapy plus CTLA-4 blockade in lung cancer. The wider study: Disease control was achieved by about 34% of patients, and objective responses by 18%. Findings and caveats of the study: After treatment with radiotherapy plus ipilimumab, TCR clones that came from the tumor expanded in blood. Reportedly, early blood T cell clone dynamics best predicted response, with interferon-beta.

Repertoires were generated with immunoSEQ multiplex PCR, while TCRdb's copy carries only in-frame clones and drops some. The top ten clones hold roughly a quarter of a sample with 20,000 to 30,000 clones, approximately 77% of them seen once. Patients with chemo-refractory metastatic non-small-cell lung cancer received focal radiation plus CTLA-4 blockade with ipilimumab. On this clone itself: Its antigen is as yet unknown.

The TCR comes from a human donor with non-small cell lung cancer that progressed on radiotherapy plus ipilimumab. Sequenced here: peripheral blood, sampled from a patient treated with radiotherapy plus ipilimumab.

This chain's CDR3 is CASSLGHVAISNQPQHF. CDR3 coding DNA: TGTGCCAGCAGCTTGGGACACGTAGCAATCAGCAATCAGCCCCAGCATTTT. The genes are TRBV5-6 and TRBJ1-5; D is unclear. With 0 bases removed from V and 1 base from J, the gap between germline ends came to 14 bases. Germline-derived CDR1 and CDR2 are SGHDT and YYEEEE. CDR3 size: 17 residues.